This paragraph covers one T cell receptor beta chain sequence. The antigen is undetermined. Starting from around 470 ng of total RNA, TCR libraries were made with linear amplification. Each CDR3 protein gets one entry after TCRdb re-called the reads with MiXCR. This table holds roughly 200,000 distinct CDR3 sequences, under 85% found once. This entry belongs to a study of healthy donors' naive CD4 and CD8 T cells. About the study: Donors spanned ages 20-25, 40-50 and 60-70 years, half female. TCR alpha primers covered all functional IMGT alpha gene variants. Study-wide points: Homeostatic proliferation of naive T cells was not examined as a bias source. Negatively charged CDR3s marked CD8+ lineage; positively charged CDR3s marked CD4+ lineage.

V dropped 6 bases and J dropped 3 bases, with 15 bases sitting between them. Germline-derived CDR1 and CDR2 are SGHVS and FQNEAQ. The CDR3 runs to 14 residues. The sequence derives from a pool of human donors in good health; the sample pools cells from several healthy donors. Sequencing was done on a sample of naive CD4+ and CD8+ T cells sorted from blood, pooled from several donors. The chain recombines TRBV7-8 with TRBJ2-7; no firm D call. As DNA, the CDR3 is TGTGCCAGCAGATTTGGGCCAGGTGACTACGAGCAGTACTTC. As protein: CASRFGPGDYEQYF.